This TCR beta chain was profiled in a study of blood T cell repertoires in COVID-19. Across the study: From the United States, Italy and Spain came samples of acute and convalescent COVID-19. From T cells, B-cell-depleted T cells, or PBMCs came the material, which was cDNA or gDNA.

Study processing details: Reference gene primer amplification yielded estimated nucleated cell counts. Sequencing used immunoSEQ multiplex PCR; TCRdb keeps in-frame clones, though not all of them. The V and J calls and clone size were taken over from that table, and D and trimming were inferred from the DNA. Here the sample spans some 89,000 clones, around nine tenths being singletons. This CDR3 is 15 amino acids long. Germline V gives CDR1 MNHEY, CDR2 SVGAGI. Losses at the gene ends were 6 bases for V and 0 bases for J; bases not matched to a gene: 8. This chain uses TRBV6-5 with TRBJ2-7; 7 bases are a match to TRBD2. The clonotype originates from a middle-aged man with acute or convalescent COVID-19. The sequencing input was peripheral blood. Written as DNA, the CDR3 is TGTGCCAGCAGCGAGGGACTAATAGGCTCCTACGAGCAGTACGTC. It specifies CASSEGLIGSYEQYV.